One T cell receptor beta chain is described in this entry. These data are taken from a study of blood T cell repertoires in COVID-19. This CDR3 has 15 amino acids. V was pared by 5 bases and J by 7 bases, with 7 bases of the junction left unmatched. CDR1 and CDR2 from the germline V gene are MNHEY and SMNVEV (reference sequence). Using immunoSEQ multiplex PCR, the repertoire was profiled, and TCRdb retains in-frame clones only, with some absent. The table shows more than 150,000 clones, with more than 80% occurring only once. The sequencing sample was made of peripheral blood. The clonotype originates from a woman older than 75 with COVID-19, enrolled during active disease. This chain uses TRBV27 with TRBJ1-6; 8 bases are a match to TRBD1. The CDR3 is CASSPGGLVNSPLHF. The CDR3, as DNA: TGTGCCAGCAGTCCAGGGGGCCTAGTAAATTCACCCCTCCACTTT.